Listed here are 5 T cell receptor beta chains from one sample, sequenced in a study of early T cells in non-severe SARS-CoV-2 infection. TCRdb passed the 5' RACE reads through MiXCR, listing each CDR3 protein once. The sample holds tens of thousands of distinct CDR3 sequences, over 13% seen once. Sequences were derived from whole blood, sampled at baseline. All receptors come from an adult who was a healthcare worker with PCR-confirmed SARS-CoV-2 infection or an uninfected control (not recorded which).

In this sample, this clonotype turned up once. The rearrangement links TRBV18 to TRBJ1-2, with no clear D. CDR3 length: 13 amino acids. V dropped 6 bases and J dropped 8 bases, with 16 bases sitting between them. CDR1 and CDR2 (germline): KGHSH, LQKENI. The CDR3 coding sequence is TGTGCCAGCTCCCCAGGACCTTTCGTAGGCTACACCTTC. This sequence encodes CASSPGPFVGYTF.

The V gene is TRBV16, the J gene TRBJ2-4, with D tentatively TRBD1 (5 bases). CDR1 KGHSY and CDR2 FQNENV come from the germline V gene. This CDR3 spans 13 amino acids. V was trimmed by 4 bases and J by 1 base, leaving 5 bases between them. The CDR3 protein is CASSRQAKNIQYF. CDR3 coding DNA: TGTGCCAGCAGCCGACAGGCCAAAAACATTCAGTACTTC.

This chain links TRBV6-2 or TRBV6-3 with TRBJ2-1, with 7 positions matching TRBD1. The CDR3 has 17 amino acids. After removal of 6 bases from V and 7 bases from J, the junction contained 18 bases not matched to a gene. Germline-derived CDR1 and CDR2 are MNHEY and SVGEGT. The CDR3 nucleotides read TGTGCCAGCAGCAACGTACAGGGGCCTCGGTTTTTGAATGAGCAGTTCTTC. It is translated as CASSNVQGPRFLNEQFF.

This clonotype was detected ten times or more. This chain links TRBV5-1 with TRBJ2-7, with D perhaps assigned TRBD1 or TRBD2 (5 bases each). Germline CDR1 and CDR2: SGHRS and YFSETQ. V was cut by 4 bases and J by 1 base, with 21 bases left in between. The CDR3 has 17 amino acids. CDR3 protein: CASSANYPGPGSYEQYF. The CDR3 DNA follows: TGCGCCAGCAGCGCGAATTACCCGGGACCCGGATCCTACGAGCAGTACTTC.

The V call is TRBV6-5, the J call TRBJ1-1; D ambiguous. The CDR3 length is 13 residues. The germline V gene encodes CDR1 MNHEY and CDR2 SVGAGI. V lost 8 bases to trimming and J lost 4 bases, with 14 bases between them. The DNA for the CDR3 is TGTGCCAGCCGTTGGCGAGGCACCACTGAAGCTTTCTTT. Translation gives CASRWRGTTEAFF.